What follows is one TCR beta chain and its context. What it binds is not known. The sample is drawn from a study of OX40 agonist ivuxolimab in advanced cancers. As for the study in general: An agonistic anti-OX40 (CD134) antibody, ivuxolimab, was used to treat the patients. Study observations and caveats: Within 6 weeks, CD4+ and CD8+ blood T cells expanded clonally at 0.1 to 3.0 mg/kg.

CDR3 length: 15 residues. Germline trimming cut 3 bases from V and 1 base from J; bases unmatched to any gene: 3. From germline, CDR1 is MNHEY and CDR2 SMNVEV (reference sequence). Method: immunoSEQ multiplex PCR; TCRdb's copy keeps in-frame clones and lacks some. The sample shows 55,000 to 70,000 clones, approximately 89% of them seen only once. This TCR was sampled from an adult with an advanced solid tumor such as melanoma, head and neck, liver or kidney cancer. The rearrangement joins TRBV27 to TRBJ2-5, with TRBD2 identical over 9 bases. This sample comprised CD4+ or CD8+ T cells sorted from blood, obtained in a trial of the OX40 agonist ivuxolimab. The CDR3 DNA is TGTGCCAGCAGTTTGGGTAGCGGGGGCCAAGAGACCCAGTACTTC. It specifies CASSLGSGGQETQYF.